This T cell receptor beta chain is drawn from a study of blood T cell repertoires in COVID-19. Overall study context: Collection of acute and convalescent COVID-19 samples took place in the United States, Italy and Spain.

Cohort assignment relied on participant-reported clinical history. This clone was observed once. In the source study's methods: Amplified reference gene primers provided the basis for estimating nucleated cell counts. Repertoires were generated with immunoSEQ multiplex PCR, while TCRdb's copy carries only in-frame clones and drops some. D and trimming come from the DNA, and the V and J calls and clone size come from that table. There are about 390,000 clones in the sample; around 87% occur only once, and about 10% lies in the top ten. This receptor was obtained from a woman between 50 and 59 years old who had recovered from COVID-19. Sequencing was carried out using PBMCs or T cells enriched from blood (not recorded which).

CDR3 sequence: CASSLAGGQSDTQYF. CDR3 DNA sequence: TGCGCCAGCAGCTTGGCGGGGGGGCAGTCAGATACGCAGTATTTT. This chain joins TRBV5-1 and TRBJ2-3; 8 nucleotides match TRBD2. In germline, CDR1 is SGHRS, CDR2 YFSETQ. With V trimmed by 0 bases and J by 4 bases, 4 bases remained unmatched. This CDR3 is built from 15 residues.